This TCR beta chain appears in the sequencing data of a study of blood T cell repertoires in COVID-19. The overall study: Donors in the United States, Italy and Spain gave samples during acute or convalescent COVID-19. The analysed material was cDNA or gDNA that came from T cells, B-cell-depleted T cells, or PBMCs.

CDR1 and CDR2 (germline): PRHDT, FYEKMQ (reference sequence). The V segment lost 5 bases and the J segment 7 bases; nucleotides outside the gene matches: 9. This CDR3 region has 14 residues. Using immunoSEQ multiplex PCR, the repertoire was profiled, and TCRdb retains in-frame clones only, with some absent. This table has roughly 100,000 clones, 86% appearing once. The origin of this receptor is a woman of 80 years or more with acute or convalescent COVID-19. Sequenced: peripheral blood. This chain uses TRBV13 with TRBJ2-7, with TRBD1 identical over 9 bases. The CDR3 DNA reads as TGTGCCAGCAGCCCCGGGACAGGGCTAGGGGAGCAGTACTTC. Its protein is CASSPGTGLGEQYF.